This T cell receptor (beta chain) was observed in a study of identical twins. Addition of a universal primer site occurred through template switching, and cDNA carried unique molecular identifiers. TCRdb reanalysed the 5' RACE reads using MiXCR and keeps one entry per CDR3 protein. The data hold about 530,000 distinct CDR3 sequences, with about 16% observed a single time. Germline V gene data show CDR1 as MNHEY and CDR2 as SMNVEV (reference sequence). The CDR3 has 15 residues. Deletions cut 9 bases from V and 1 base from J, with 13 bases between. This clonotype came up a few times. The sample was also linked to a second study, of yellow fever vaccine responses in identical twins.

The chain joins TRBV27 to TRBJ2-6; D is perhaps TRBD1 (5 bases). This clonotype was obtained from a woman between 18 and 29 years old in good health. The material sequenced was CD4+ T cells sorted from blood. Here the CDR3 reads CASSDQGSGANVLTF. The CDR3 bases are TGTGCCAGTTCGGACCAGGGATCTGGGGCCAACGTCCTGACTTTC.